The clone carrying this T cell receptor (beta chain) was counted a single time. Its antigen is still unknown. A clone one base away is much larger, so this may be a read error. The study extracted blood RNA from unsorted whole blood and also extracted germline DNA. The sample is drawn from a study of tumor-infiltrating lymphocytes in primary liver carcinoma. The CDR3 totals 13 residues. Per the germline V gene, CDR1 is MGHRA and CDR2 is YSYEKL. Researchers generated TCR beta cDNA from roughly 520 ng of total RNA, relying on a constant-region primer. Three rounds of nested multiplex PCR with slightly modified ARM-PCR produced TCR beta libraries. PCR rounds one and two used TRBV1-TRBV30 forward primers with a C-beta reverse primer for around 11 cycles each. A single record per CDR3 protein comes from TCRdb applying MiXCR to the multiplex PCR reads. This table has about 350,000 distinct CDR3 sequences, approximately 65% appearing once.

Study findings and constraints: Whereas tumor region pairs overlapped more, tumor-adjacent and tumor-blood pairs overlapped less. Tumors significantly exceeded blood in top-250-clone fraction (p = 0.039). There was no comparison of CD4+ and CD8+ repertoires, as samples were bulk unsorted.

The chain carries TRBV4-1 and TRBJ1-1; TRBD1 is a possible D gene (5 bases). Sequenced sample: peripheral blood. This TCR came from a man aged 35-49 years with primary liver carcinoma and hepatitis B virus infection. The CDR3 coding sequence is TGCGCCAGCAGCCCCCAAGAGGGGACTGAAACTTTCTTT. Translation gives CASSPQEGTETFF.